A single sample is the source of the 13 T cell receptor beta chains below, sequenced in a study of cytomegalovirus exposure and HLA in healthy donors. Amplification used 60 Vbeta primers and 13 Jbeta primers. Only in-frame clones appear in the TCRdb table, and some are missing; sequencing was by immunoSEQ multiplex PCR. Among 120,000 or so clones, roughly 80% were seen once, and the ten largest hold about 32%. Sequencing input: PBMCs. The receptors were sampled from a man aged 60 to 75 in good health and CMV-seropositive.

This chain links TRBV25-1 with TRBJ1-5, with 11 bases that match TRBD1. The V gene end was trimmed by 5 bases and the J gene end by 0 bases; junction bases not matched to a gene: 9. CDR3 length: 18 amino acids. Germline V lookup: CDR1 MGHDK, CDR2 SYGVNS. CDR3 sequence (DNA): TGTGCCAGCAGTCCCCGGACAGGGGGCGCCCATAGCAATCAGCCCCAGCATTTT. Translating gives CASSPRTGGAHSNQPQHF.

This clone is a singleton in its sample. This chain joins TRBV9 and TRBJ1-4; D is uncertain. Trimming left V 0 bases short and J 8 bases short, with 20 bases between. This CDR3 has 17 residues. Per the germline V gene, CDR1 is SGDLS and CDR2 is YYNGEE. The CDR3 sequence is CASSVDPDSIIGEKLFF. The CDR3 DNA follows: TGTGCCAGCAGCGTAGACCCGGACTCAATTATTGGGGAAAAACTGTTTTTT.

This clone has only a few counts. The chain recombines TRBV6-1 with TRBJ1-3; D is undetermined. There are 13 residues in the CDR3. Germline V gene lookup returns CDR1 MNHNS and CDR2 SASEGT. V lost 4 bases to trimming and J lost 2 bases, with 6 bases between them. The CDR3 loop reads CASSVRAGNTIYF. The CDR3 nucleotides read TGTGCCAGCAGTGTTCGGGCTGGAAACACCATATATTTT.

The gene calls are TRBV6-6 and TRBJ1-3; no clear D. Germline CDR1 and CDR2: MNHNY and SVGAGI (reference sequence). V gave up 6 bases and J gave up 0 bases, with 9 bases separating them. The CDR3 runs to 14 residues. Written as DNA, the CDR3 is TGTGCCAGCAGGTATCTAGACTCTGGAAACACCATATATTTT. Translation: CASRYLDSGNTIYF.

The chain recombines TRBV6-1 with TRBJ2-3; TRBD1 matches at 11 bases. This CDR3 is built from 14 residues. J was trimmed by 7 bases and V by 7 bases; bases with no gene match: 7. CDR1 and CDR2 from the germline V gene are MNHNS and SASEGT. DNA for the CDR3: TGTGCCAGCACCAGGACAGGGGGCATAAATACGCAGTATTTT. Its translation is CASTRTGGINTQYF.

The V gene is TRBV11-1, the J gene TRBJ1-1; 7 positions match TRBD1. Germline V CDR1 and CDR2: SGHAT, FQDESV (reference sequence). The CDR3 covers 17 residues. With V trimmed by 5 bases and J by 1 base, 13 bases remained unmatched. This chain's CDR3 is CASSKGAQGVRNTEAFF. The CDR3 coding sequence is TGTGCCAGCAGCAAAGGGGCTCAGGGGGTGCGGAACACTGAAGCTTTCTTT. The full variable domain, its missing parts supplied by reference TRBV11-1 and TRBJ1-1, is EAEVAQSPRYKITEKSQAVAFWCDPISGHATLYWYRQILGQGPELLVQFQDESVVDDSQLPKDRFSAERLKGVDSTLKIQPAELGDSAMYLCASSKGAQGVRNTEAFFGQGTRLTVV.

The chain couples TRBV5-8 to TRBJ1-2; D uncertain. V lost 0 bases, J lost 0 bases, and 9 bases lay in between. The CDR3 loop spans 15 amino acids. The germline CDR1 and CDR2 sequences are SGHTS and YDEGEE. CDR3 sequence (DNA): TGTGCCAGCAGCTTGGTAATGTCAGCTAACTATGGCTACACCTTC. Amino acid sequence: CASSLVMSANYGYTF.

V usage is TRBV6-5 and J usage is TRBJ2-5, with unresolved D. The end of the DNA is better explained by TRBJ2-7, so the J call may be wrong. This CDR3 contains 13 residues. Germline CDR1 reads MNHEY; CDR2 reads SVGAGI. The CDR3, as DNA: TGTGCCAGCAGTCGACGGAGCTCCTACGAGCAGTACTTC. It encodes CASSRRSSYEQYF.

This rearrangement joins TRBV5-1 to TRBJ1-2; 12 bases are a match to TRBD1. The CDR3 contains 14 residues. J was trimmed by 4 bases and V by 5 bases; bases with no gene match: 3. Looked up from germline, CDR1 is SGHRS and CDR2 is YFSETQ. The CDR3 nucleotides read TGCGCCAGCAGGGGACAGGGGGCAAGCTATGGCTACACCTTC. It encodes CASRGQGASYGYTF.

The rearrangement joins TRBV2 to TRBJ1-1; 7 nucleotides match TRBD1. J was trimmed by 4 bases and V by 11 bases; bases with no gene match: 13. The CDR3 is 14 amino acids. Germline CDR1 and CDR2: SNHLY and FYNNEI. CDR3 protein: CAPLDRRSGTEAFF. The CDR3 region has the DNA TGTGCCCCACTGGACAGGCGGAGCGGCACTGAAGCTTTCTTT.

The chain is built from TRBV15 and TRBJ2-5; 7 nucleotides line up with TRBD1. In germline, CDR1 is LNHNV, CDR2 YYDKDF (reference sequence). The CDR3 extends over 16 amino acids. The V and J ends lost 5 bases and 4 bases, in that order; junction bases with no gene match: 13. The CDR3 protein is CATSPQTGKFRETQYF. CDR3 in DNA: TGTGCCACCAGCCCTCAGACAGGGAAGTTCCGAGAGACCCAGTACTTC.

This clone was picked up one time. J is TRBJ2-7 and V is TRBV7-3; 7 nucleotides agree with TRBD1. Germline CDR1 and CDR2: SGHTA and FQGTGA. J lost 4 bases, V lost 2 bases, and 5 bases had no gene match. The CDR3 consists of 14 residues. Here the CDR3 DNA reads TGTGCCAGCAGCTTACTAGGGGGCGGATACGAGCAGTACTTC. Protein product: CASSLLGGGYEQYF. The full variable domain, its missing parts supplied by reference TRBV7-3 and TRBJ2-7, is GAGVSQTPSNKVTEKGKYVELRCDPISGHTALYWYRQSLGQGPEFLIYFQGTGAADDSGLPNDRFFAVRPEGSVSTLKIQRTERGDSAVYLCASSLLGGGYEQYFGPGTRLTVT.

The V call is TRBV30, the J call TRBJ1-1; 11 nucleotides line up with TRBD1. The CDR3 covers 14 residues. J gave up 8 bases and V 2 bases, and 7 bases lay outside the gene matches. CDR1 is GTSNPN, CDR2 SVGIG, per germline (reference sequence). The CDR3 sequence: CAWSSTGTGGEAFF. In DNA form, the CDR3 reads TGTGCCTGGAGTTCCACCGGGACAGGGGGAGAAGCTTTCTTT.